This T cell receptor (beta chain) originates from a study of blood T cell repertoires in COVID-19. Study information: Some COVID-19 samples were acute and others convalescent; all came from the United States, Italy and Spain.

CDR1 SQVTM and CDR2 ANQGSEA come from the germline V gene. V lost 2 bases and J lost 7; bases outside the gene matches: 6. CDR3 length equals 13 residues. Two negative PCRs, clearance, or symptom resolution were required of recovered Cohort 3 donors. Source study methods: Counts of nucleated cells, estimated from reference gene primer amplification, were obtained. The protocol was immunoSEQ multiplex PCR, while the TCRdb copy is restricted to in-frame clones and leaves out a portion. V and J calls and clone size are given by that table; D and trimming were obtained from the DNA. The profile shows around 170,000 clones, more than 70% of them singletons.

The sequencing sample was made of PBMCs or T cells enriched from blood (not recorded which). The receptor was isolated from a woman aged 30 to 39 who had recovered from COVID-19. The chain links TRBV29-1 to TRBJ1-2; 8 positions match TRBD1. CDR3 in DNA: TGCAGCGTTGAATCCGGGACAGGCGGTGGCTACACCTTC. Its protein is CSVESGTGGGYTF.